One sample yielded the 2 T cell receptor beta chains listed below, sequenced in a study of immune evolution from preneoplasia to lung adenocarcinoma. Sequencing was performed with immunoSEQ multiplex PCR; in TCRdb, only in-frame clones are kept and a portion is missing. The repertoire holds around 890 clones, with about 84% as singletons. Material: FFPE tissue from an adenomatous hyperplasia lung lesion. Subset here: atypical adenomatous hyperplasia (AAH), lung preneoplasia. The receptors here all came from a person aged 60 to 80 with lung adenocarcinoma.

The chain joins TRBV30 to TRBJ2-5, with D hard to call. The V gene's germline CDR1 is GTSNPN and CDR2 SVGIG (reference sequence). There are 15 residues in the CDR3. V lost 2 bases, J lost 5 bases, and 18 bases lay in between. In DNA, the CDR3 is TGTGCCTGGAGTCCCCCGGACCATCTCGCGGAGACCCAGTACTTC. Its protein is CAWSPPDHLAETQYF.

This clone was counted only a few times. This sample includes further DNA sequences coding for the same CDR3. This rearrangement joins TRBV6-5 to TRBJ1-5; 7 positions match TRBD1. The germline V gene encodes CDR1 MNHEY and CDR2 SVGAGI. The CDR3 is 15 amino acids. V gave up 2 bases and J gave up 5 bases; unmatched junction bases: 6. The CDR3 loop reads CASSYTTGADQPQHF. The CDR3 DNA follows: TGTGCCAGCAGTTACACCACAGGGGCTGATCAGCCCCAGCATTTT.